This T cell receptor (beta chain) originates from a study of T cell repertoires in cytomegalovirus infection. Study information: It was the public TCR beta signatures that indicated both CMV infection and matching HLA type.

Ten or more counts support this clonotype. Its antigen is unknown. The germline V gene encodes CDR1 SGHTA and CDR2 FQGNSA. This CDR3 contains 15 residues. The J segment lost 3 bases and the V segment lost 5 bases, leaving 7 bases of the junction unmatched. MiXCR, applied by TCRdb to the reads, yields one record per CDR3 protein. The sample has about 770,000 distinct CDR3 sequences, about 29% seen once. Study conclusions and caveats: Summed public TCR beta family frequency identified CMV carriers bearing the relevant HLA.

V is TRBV7-2 and J is TRBJ2-3; 8 bases map to TRBD2. The sequence was obtained from a human donor in good health (CMV status not recorded). Some clones in this sample may be carry-over from other donors' samples. The sequences come from cultured CD8+ T cells from PBMCs, collected from culture after CMV antigen stimulation. The CDR3 DNA reads as TGTGCCAGCAGCAGGGGACTAGGGCTTACAGATACGCAGTATTTT. This gives the protein CASSRGLGLTDTQYF. The full variable domain, its missing parts supplied by reference TRBV7-2 and TRBJ2-3, is GAGVSQSPSNKVTEKGKDVELRCDPISGHTALYWYRQSLGQGLEFLIYFQGNSAPDKSGLPSDRFSAERTGGSVSTLTIQRTQQEDSAVYLCASSRGLGLTDTQYFGPGTRLTVL.